This T cell receptor (beta chain) is from a study of shared clonotypes between healthy human individuals. Notes on the study in general: Sampling involved blood alone; tissue repertoires likely differ.

The table came from immunoSEQ multiplex PCR; TCRdb's copy has only in-frame clones and leaves some out. The table includes 550,000 to 800,000 clones, around 90% detected once. Participating donors were healthy, HIV-negative adults free of recent acute infections or vaccinations. Turning to this clone: Its antigen is unknown.

This TCR was sampled from a man between 18 and 35 years old in good health. Some clones in this sample may be carry-over from other donors' samples. Material for sequencing was memory CD8+ T cells from PBMCs. Subset reported: CD45RO+ cells pooled with CCR7-negative TemRA cells.

The CDR3 reads CASSVGWRDRADTQYF. Written as DNA, the CDR3 is TGTGCCAGCAGCGTAGGTTGGCGGGACCGCGCAGATACGCAGTATTTT. The chain uses TRBV9 and TRBJ2-3; D possibly corresponds to TRBD2 (6 bases). Germline CDR1 is SGDLS and CDR2 is YYNGEE. Trimming took off 0 bases at V and 4 bases at J, with 15 bases between the two ends. The CDR3 is 16 residues long.